The clone carrying this T cell receptor beta chain has just a few counts. Its target is not known. This specimen belongs to a study of T cell repertoires in cytomegalovirus infection. Study overall: Indicated by public TCR beta signatures were CMV infection and matching HLA type.

V dropped 2 bases and J dropped 3 bases, with 13 bases sitting between them. The CDR3 runs 15 residues. Per germline, CDR1 ENHRY and CDR2 SYGVKD. TCRdb passed the reads through MiXCR, listing each CDR3 protein once. The table lists about 700,000 distinct CDR3 sequences, roughly 33% of them singletons, with about 20% in the top ten. Study-wide results and limits: Cumulative public TCR beta family frequency identified CMV carriers with the relevant HLA. Clonotype analysis showed dominance of the ex vivo response by HLA-C-restricted CMV-specific TCR beta clonotypes.

Sequencing used cultured PBMCs, obtained from culture after CMV antigen stimulation. This sequence was found in a human donor in good health (CMV status not recorded). Some clones in this sample may be carry-over from other donors' samples. The chain employs TRBV10-3 and TRBJ1-2, with a tentative D call TRBD1 (6 bases). CDR3 amino acids: CAISERGGADYGYTF. In nucleotides, the CDR3 is TGTGCCATCAGTGAGCGGGGGGGCGCTGACTATGGCTACACCTTC.